This entry concerns a single TCR beta chain. The antigen this receptor binds is unknown. Base qualities are not recorded, but no much larger clone differs from it by a single base. This entry belongs to a study of vaccination effects on CD4 cells after COVID-19 (dated 2022 in TCRdb). At the level of the whole study: In the ViraFEST assay, PBMC were stimulated with viral peptide pools, and TCR sequencing was then used to find antigen-specific CD4+ T cell clonotypes based on their expansion. Across the study, the median time from the second dose to post-vaccine sampling was 72 days (range 14 to 241). The study compared SARS-CoV-2 spike-specific CD4+ TCR repertoires before and after mRNA vaccination in COVID-19 convalescent patients and infection-naive vaccine recipients. Cultures from other donors in the study were sequenced using the Oncomine TCR Beta short-read assay on an Illumina iSeq 100. The full study included 10 to 11 COVID-19 convalescent patients and a handful of SARS-CoV-2-naive healthy vaccine recipients. Some 2 million PBMC per well were cultured with around 10 ug/ml peptides in IMDM containing roughly 5% human AB serum, about 9 IU/ml IL-2 and gentamicin.

Library method: the immunoSEQ multiplex PCR assay. DNA from the cultured and isolated CD4+ T cells underwent TCR beta CDR3 sequencing. The original pipeline was this. Non-productive TCR sequences were discarded, and reads were trimmed to the CDR3 region, with only CDR3s of 7 or more amino acids retained. Antigen-specific clonotypes were identified using the MANAFEST web app by comparison of expansion in peptide wells against reference cultures. For clones to be considered positive, expansion at FDR<0.05 versus reference and all other wells, an odds ratio above 5, and a frequency above 0.1% in two replicate wells were required. A clonotype was defined as cross-reactive if the clonotype was significantly expanded both in SARS-CoV-2 spike wells and in at least one common cold coronavirus spike condition. CDR3 similarity was assessed by Levenshtein distance using the stringdist R package, and unrooted trees were constructed with ape in R 3.6.1. Sourced from immuneACCESS, this table was stored by TCRdb with only in-frame sequences that have V and J called. A share of the clones is absent; for the studies checked, an unresolved V gene accounts for under half, and the remainder has no known explanation. D and trimming come from the DNA, and the V and J calls and clone size come from that table. This sample is represented by more than 35,000 clones; more than 65% of them were singletons. The ten largest clones capture less than 10% of the sample.

Study-level results and caveats: Only a small number of convalescent patients were included, and no early post-infection timepoints were available, which limited the study. In healthy vaccine recipients, vaccine-induced clones were almost all SARS-CoV-2 mono-reactive, with only 1 of 255 being cross-reactive with common cold coronaviruses. Marked clonal contraction was observed in both infection-induced and vaccine-induced clones at late post-vaccination timepoints, consistent with waning T cell responses.

After about 10 days of culture, CD4+ T cells were isolated with the EasySep CD4+ T cell isolation kit. Two doses of either the BNT162b2 or the mRNA-1273 mRNA SARS-CoV-2 vaccine were administered to participants. Negative nucleocapsid antibody results before and after vaccination confirmed that the healthy vaccine recipients had no prior SARS-CoV-2 infection. On days 3 and 7, half of the culture medium was replaced with fresh IL-2-containing medium. Unless noted otherwise, every peptide stimulation condition was grown in triplicate wells. Using Ficoll-Paque Plus gradient centrifugation, PBMC were separated from whole blood and then either used fresh or cryopreserved at -140C. The QIAamp micro DNA kit was used to extract genomic DNA from the cultured CD4+ T cells. The TCR comes from a human donor who received a COVID-19 vaccine. Sequencing was performed on CD4+ T cells from PBMCs cultured without peptide, taken after COVID-19 vaccination.

The bases are TGTGCCAGCTCACCATCCGGGGACTACACAGATACGCAGTATTTT. Translated, it reads CASSPSGDYTDTQYF. The chain links TRBV18 with TRBJ2-3; 7 bases in between match TRBD2. The CDR3 starts with the cysteine, ends with the phenylalanine, and has 15 residues. The CDR3 DNA has 45 bases and is translated from base 1. V loses 2 bases at its end and J loses 2 bases; junction bases beyond the gene matches: 4. For CDR1 and CDR2, the germline V gene lists KGHSH and LQKENI.